This T cell receptor beta chain originates from a study of beta chain features in type 1 diabetes. Findings and caveats of the study: Sequencing of cDNA might inflate the share of cells that strongly express TCR. Significant though moderate, a shortening of TCRB CDR3s appeared in all four CD4+ subsets of Type 1 diabetes patients. HLA effects on TCRB rearrangement stayed unresolved here.

As concerns this clone: Its antigen is unknown.

The CDR3 length is 16 residues. V lost 0 bases to trimming and J lost 3 bases; unmatched junction nucleotides: 7. Germline V gives CDR1 KGHSH, CDR2 LQKENI. TCRB transcripts that were expressed got sequenced, as all of the isolated RNA had been reverse transcribed. Produced via immunoSEQ multiplex PCR; TCRdb's table is partial and in-frame only. Of some 350,000 clones listed, over 8.5% are singletons. In all sorted populations, purity surpassed 95%. The V call is TRBV18, the J call TRBJ2-7; 8 bases are a match to TRBD2. The sequencing sample was made of central memory CD4+ T cells from blood. The sequence came from a man under 40 with type 1 diabetes. The CDR3 nucleotides read TGTGCCAGCTCACCACCAGCGGGGGAAACCCACTACGAGCAGTACTTC. It codes for CASSPPAGETHYEQYF.